This T cell receptor beta chain comes out of a study of PD-L1 blockade in urothelial cancer. Across the study: Reported median T cell count for blood samples was more than 110,000. General study findings and limits: Tumor-associated blood clones were expanded more by durable-benefit patients at 3 weeks. Better survival was predicted by below-median pretreatment blood TCR clonality.

Assay: immunoSEQ multiplex PCR; the TCRdb copy retains only in-frame clones and omits some. Of tens of thousands of clones in the sample, roughly four fifths were seen once. As to time point: pretreatment peripheral blood. About this clone: Its target is unknown.

Germline V gene data show CDR1 as SGHRS and CDR2 as YFSETQ. V lost 6 bases to trimming and J lost 5 bases; unmatched junction nucleotides: 7. The CDR3 runs 14 residues. The receptor comes from a man between 60 and 70 years old with urothelial cancer. The sequenced sample was PBMCs, obtained around atezolizumab (anti-PD-L1) treatment. The chain joins TRBV5-1 to TRBJ2-3; TRBD2 matches 9 bases. Here the CDR3 DNA reads TGCGCCAGCAAGACGACTAGCGGCCAAGATACGCAGTATTTT. Translated, it gives CASKTTSGQDTQYF.